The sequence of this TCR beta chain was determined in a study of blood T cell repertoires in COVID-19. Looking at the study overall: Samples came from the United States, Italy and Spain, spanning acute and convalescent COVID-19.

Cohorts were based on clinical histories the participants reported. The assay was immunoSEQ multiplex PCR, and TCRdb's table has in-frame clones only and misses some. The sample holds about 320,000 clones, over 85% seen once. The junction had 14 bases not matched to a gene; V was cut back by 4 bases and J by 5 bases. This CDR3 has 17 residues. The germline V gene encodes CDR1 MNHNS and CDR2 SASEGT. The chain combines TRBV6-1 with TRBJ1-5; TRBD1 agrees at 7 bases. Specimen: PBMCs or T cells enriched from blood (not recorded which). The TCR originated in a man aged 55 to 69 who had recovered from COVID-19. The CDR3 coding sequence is TGTGCCAGCAGTGGCCTCGACAGGGCGAAGAGCCATCAGCCCCAGCATTTT. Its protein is CASSGLDRAKSHQPQHF.